This T cell receptor (beta chain) was captured by sequencing in a study of CD8 T cells in Susac syndrome. Study at large: Among the sequenced Susac syndrome patients, roughly 6 had active disease while fewer than 10 were in remission. Study-wide points: Susac-specific public clones were found in both the total CD8+ and the CD8+ TEMRA repertoires, with about 17 in the former and 4 to 6 in the latter.

Random-hexamer reverse transcription was applied to about 0.5 to 1 ug RNA. immunoSEQ multiplex PCR amplified TCR beta CDR3 across 54 Vbeta, 13 Jbeta. Via MiXCR, TCRdb re-called the immunoSEQ multiplex PCR reads, giving one row per CDR3 protein. The table has 95,000 to 150,000 distinct CDR3 sequences, about 93% seen once. Comment on this clonotype: Its antigen is unknown.

This receptor was obtained from a human donor with Susac syndrome. The sequenced material came from CD8+ T cells from PBMCs.

The CDR3 spells CASTRTSGQETQYF. Written as DNA, the CDR3 is TGTGCCAGCACCAGGACTAGCGGCCAAGAGACCCAGTACTTC. This chain links TRBV6-2 or TRBV6-3 with TRBJ2-5, with 10 bases lining up with TRBD2. The CDR3 is 14 residues long. Germline-derived CDR1 and CDR2 are MNHEY and SVGEGT. The J segment lost 1 base and the V segment lost 7 bases, leaving 3 bases of the junction unmatched.